The rows below give T cell receptor beta chains drawn from one sample of a study of T cells in Graves' hyperthyroidism and ophthalmopathy. TCRdb analysed the multiplex PCR reads with MiXCR anew, one entry per CDR3 protein. Here the sample spans more than 500,000 distinct CDR3 sequences, roughly 15% being singletons. What was sequenced was blood. The source of these receptors is a woman aged 40 to 49 with Graves' ophthalmopathy. Both conserved end residues are trimmed from each CDR3.

v_gene: TRBV7-3
j_gene: TRBJ1-1
CDR3aa: ASSPGINTEAF

v_gene: TRBV12-3/TRBV12-4
j_gene: TRBJ1-1
CDR3aa: ASSFQDGTEAF

v_gene: TRBV7-3
j_gene: TRBJ2-7
CDR3aa: ASSLGGDSYEQY

v_gene: TRBV5-1
j_gene: TRBJ1-1
CDR3aa: ASSLAFVGNTEAF

v_gene: TRBV3-1
j_gene: TRBJ2-2
CDR3aa: ASSQEGGVTGELF

v_gene: TRBV7-9
j_gene: TRBJ2-7
CDR3aa: ASSYSGSVEQY

v_gene: TRBV19
j_gene: TRBJ1-2
CDR3aa: ASSIRGVNYGYT

v_gene: TRBV15
j_gene: TRBJ2-7
CDR3aa: ATSSPGGESSYEQY

v_gene: TRBV12-3/TRBV12-4
j_gene: TRBJ2-5
CDR3aa: ASRFSGPRQETQY

v_gene: TRBV7-9
j_gene: TRBJ2-7
CDR3aa: ASSSLGAGNSYEQY

v_gene: TRBV28
j_gene: TRBJ2-7
CDR3aa: ASSSPKGQGAFYEQY

v_gene: TRBV9
j_gene: TRBJ2-7
CDR3aa: ASSGGRASYEQY

v_gene: TRBV7-2
j_gene: TRBJ1-3
CDR3aa: ASSLGGGFRNTIY

v_gene: TRBV29-1
j_gene: TRBJ2-7
CDR3aa: SVGRDMPYEQY

v_gene: TRBV15
j_gene: TRBJ2-7
CDR3aa: ATSTRTALEEQY

v_gene: TRBV20-1
j_gene: TRBJ2-7
CDR3aa: SAIRPGPSYEQY

v_gene: TRBV27
j_gene: TRBJ1-2
CDR3aa: ASGMTFGTPVRGYT

v_gene: TRBV12-3/TRBV12-4
j_gene: TRBJ1-1
CDR3aa: ASSRERQAF

v_gene: TRBV4-1
j_gene: TRBJ1-2
CDR3aa: ASSQAGTEGFGYT

v_gene: TRBV10-3
j_gene: TRBJ2-5
CDR3aa: AIRKDRAASETQY

v_gene: TRBV6-1
j_gene: TRBJ1-1
CDR3aa: ASSGGVYTEAF

v_gene: TRBV24-1
j_gene: TRBJ2-7
CDR3aa: AIRCSSYEQY

v_gene: TRBV6-5
j_gene: TRBJ1-5
CDR3aa: ASSYLAGSGQPQH

v_gene: TRBV20-1
j_gene: TRBJ1-2
CDR3aa: SARDGFPYGYT

v_gene: TRBV7-2
j_gene: TRBJ2-5
CDR3aa: ASSLAPPSQETQY

v_gene: TRBV10-3
j_gene: TRBJ1-2
CDR3aa: ATRDGRVANYGYT

v_gene: TRBV27
j_gene: TRBJ2-2
CDR3aa: ASQRKPVAGGGELF

v_gene: TRBV2
j_gene: TRBJ2-5
CDR3aa: ASSDVGEETQY

v_gene: TRBV19
j_gene: TRBJ1-2
CDR3aa: ASSTARDRDDGYT

v_gene: TRBV20-1
j_gene: TRBJ2-7
CDR3aa: SARGGLEQY

v_gene: TRBV6-2/TRBV6-3
j_gene: TRBJ2-7
CDR3aa: ASSLRLAYEQY

v_gene: TRBV28
j_gene: TRBJ2-2
CDR3aa: ASSLSYGGRTGELF

v_gene: TRBV2
j_gene: TRBJ2-7
CDR3aa: ASSGDRAPYEQY

v_gene: TRBV3-1
j_gene: TRBJ2-5
CDR3aa: ASSRLAGVSQETQY

v_gene: TRBV10-3
j_gene: TRBJ2-7
CDR3aa: AISDGVLGEQY

v_gene: TRBV19
j_gene: TRBJ2-7
CDR3aa: ASSAHDSFLAYEQY

v_gene: TRBV11-2
j_gene: TRBJ1-5
CDR3aa: ASSLERGPHQPQH

v_gene: TRBV7-2
j_gene: TRBJ1-1
CDR3aa: ASSSRGFGGEAF

v_gene: TRBV10-1
j_gene: TRBJ2-2
CDR3aa: ASSGQTNTGELF

v_gene: TRBV5-1
j_gene: TRBJ2-7
CDR3aa: ASSPGDSTYEQY

v_gene: TRBV6-2/TRBV6-3
j_gene: TRBJ2-5
CDR3aa: ASSYRAGQLAYQETQY

v_gene: TRBV6-4
j_gene: TRBJ2-7
CDR3aa: ASSDPTGLSLTYEQY

v_gene: TRBV5-5
j_gene: TRBJ2-5
CDR3aa: ASSLGTAFSSETQY

v_gene: TRBV7-8
j_gene: TRBJ2-5
CDR3aa: ASSTHLAGETQY

v_gene: TRBV29-1
j_gene: TRBJ1-1
CDR3aa: SVGDGGTEAF

v_gene: TRBV6-5
j_gene: TRBJ2-5
CDR3aa: ASSYGNQETQY

v_gene: TRBV2
j_gene: TRBJ1-2
CDR3aa: ASRSTSGYT

v_gene: TRBV11-2
j_gene: TRBJ1-2
CDR3aa: ASSTTGFLNGYT

v_gene: TRBV28
j_gene: TRBJ1-5
CDR3aa: ASSLLAGLGPQH